Reported below is one T cell receptor (beta chain). Antigen specificity is unknown. The entry originates in a study of OX40 agonist ivuxolimab in advanced cancers. This table comes from immunoSEQ multiplex PCR, and its TCRdb copy is limited to in-frame clones, with some not included. Found here are under 85,000 clones, around nine tenths of them singletons; the top ten hold roughly 0.44%. The CDR3 totals 12 residues. CDR1 MNHNS and CDR2 SASEGT come from the germline V gene. Study results and limitations: At 0.1 to 3.0 mg/kg, clonal expansion of CD4+ and CD8+ blood T cells had occurred by week 6.

The sequence was obtained from an adult with an advanced solid tumor such as melanoma, head and neck, liver or kidney cancer. Sequencing was performed on CD4+ or CD8+ T cells sorted from blood, taken in a trial of the OX40 agonist ivuxolimab. The rearrangement joins TRBV6-1 to TRBJ2-5; D is possibly TRBD1 or TRBD2 (5 bases each). The end of the DNA is better explained by TRBJ2-7, so the J call may be wrong. CDR3 region: CASSVVGTEQYF. CDR3 in DNA: TGTGCCAGCAGTGTAGTGGGGACCGAGCAGTACTTC.